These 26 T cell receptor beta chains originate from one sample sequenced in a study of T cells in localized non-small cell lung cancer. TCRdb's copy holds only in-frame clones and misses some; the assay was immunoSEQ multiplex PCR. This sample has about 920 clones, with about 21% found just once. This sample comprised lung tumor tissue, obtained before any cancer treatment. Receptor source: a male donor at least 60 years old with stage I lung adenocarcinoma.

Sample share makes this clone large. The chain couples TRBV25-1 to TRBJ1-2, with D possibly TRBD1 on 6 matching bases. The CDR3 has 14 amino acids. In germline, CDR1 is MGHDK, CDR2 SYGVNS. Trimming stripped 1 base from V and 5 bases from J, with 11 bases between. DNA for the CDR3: TGTGCCAGCAGTGAATTTGACAGGCCGTATGGCTACACCTTC. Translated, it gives CASSEFDRPYGYTF.

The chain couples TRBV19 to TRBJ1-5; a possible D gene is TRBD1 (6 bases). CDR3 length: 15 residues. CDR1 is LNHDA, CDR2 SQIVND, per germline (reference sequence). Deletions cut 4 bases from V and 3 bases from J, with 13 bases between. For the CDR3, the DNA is TGTGCCAGTAGTACCGGCAGGGGCCCCAATCAGCCCCAGCATTTT. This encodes CASSTGRGPNQPQHF.

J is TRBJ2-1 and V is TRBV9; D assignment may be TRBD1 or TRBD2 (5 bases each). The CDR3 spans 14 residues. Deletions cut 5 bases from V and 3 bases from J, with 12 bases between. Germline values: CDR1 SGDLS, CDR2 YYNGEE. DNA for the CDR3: TGTGCCAGCAGGGGACCTGGACTCTACAATGAGCAGTTCTTC. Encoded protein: CASRGPGLYNEQFF.

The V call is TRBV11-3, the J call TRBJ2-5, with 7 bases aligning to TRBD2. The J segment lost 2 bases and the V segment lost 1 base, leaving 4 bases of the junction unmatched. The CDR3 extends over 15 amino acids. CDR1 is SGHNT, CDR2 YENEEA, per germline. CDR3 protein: CASSLGTRGQETQYF. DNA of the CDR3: TGTGCCAGCAGCTTAGGGACTAGGGGACAAGAGACCCAGTACTTC. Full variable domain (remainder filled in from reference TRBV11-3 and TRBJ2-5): EAGVVQSPRYKIIEKKQPVAFWCNPISGHNTLYWYLQNLGQGPELLIRYENEEAVDDSQLPKDRFSAERLKGVDSTLKIQPAELGDSAVYLCASSLGTRGQETQYFGPGTRLLVL.

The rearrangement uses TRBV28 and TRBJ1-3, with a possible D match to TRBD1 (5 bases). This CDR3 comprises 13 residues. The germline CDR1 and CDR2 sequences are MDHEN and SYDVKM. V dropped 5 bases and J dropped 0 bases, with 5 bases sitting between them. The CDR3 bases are TGTGCCAGCAGTGACAGCTCTGGAAACACCATATATTTT. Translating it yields CASSDSSGNTIYF.

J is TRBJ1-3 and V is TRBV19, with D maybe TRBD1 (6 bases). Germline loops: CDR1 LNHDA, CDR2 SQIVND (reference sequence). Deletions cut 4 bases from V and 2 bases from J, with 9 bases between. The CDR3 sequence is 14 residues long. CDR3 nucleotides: TGTGCCAGTAGTACCTCAGGGGCTGGAAACACCATATATTTT. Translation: CASSTSGAGNTIYF.

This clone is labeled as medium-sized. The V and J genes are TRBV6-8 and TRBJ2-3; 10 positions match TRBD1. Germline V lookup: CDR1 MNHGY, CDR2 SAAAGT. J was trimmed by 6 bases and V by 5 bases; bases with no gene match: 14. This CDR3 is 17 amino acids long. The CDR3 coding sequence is TGTGCCAGCAGTCTTCCCTTTGACAGGGGGCTCATGGATACGCAGTATTTT. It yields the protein CASSLPFDRGLMDTQYF.

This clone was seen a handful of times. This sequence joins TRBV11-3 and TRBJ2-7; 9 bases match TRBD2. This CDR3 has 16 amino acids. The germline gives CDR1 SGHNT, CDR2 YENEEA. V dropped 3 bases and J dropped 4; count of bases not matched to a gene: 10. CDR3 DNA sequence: TGTGCCAGCAGCTTGGTTAGCGGGAGCTCTGGGTACGAGCAGTACTTC. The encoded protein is CASSLVSGSSGYEQYF.

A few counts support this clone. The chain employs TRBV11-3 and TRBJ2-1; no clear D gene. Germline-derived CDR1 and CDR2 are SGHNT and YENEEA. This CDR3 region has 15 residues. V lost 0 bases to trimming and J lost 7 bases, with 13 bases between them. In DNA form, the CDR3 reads TGTGCCAGCAGCTTAGAGGTTGGGGTAAAAAATGAGCAGTTCTTC. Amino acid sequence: CASSLEVGVKNEQFF.

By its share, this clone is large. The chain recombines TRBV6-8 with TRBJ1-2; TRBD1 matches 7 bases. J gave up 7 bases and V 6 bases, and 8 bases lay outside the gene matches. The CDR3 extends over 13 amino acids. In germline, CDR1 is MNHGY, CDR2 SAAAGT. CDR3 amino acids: CASSNTGTAGYTF. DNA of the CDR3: TGTGCCAGCAGCAATACCGGGACAGCTGGCTACACCTTC.

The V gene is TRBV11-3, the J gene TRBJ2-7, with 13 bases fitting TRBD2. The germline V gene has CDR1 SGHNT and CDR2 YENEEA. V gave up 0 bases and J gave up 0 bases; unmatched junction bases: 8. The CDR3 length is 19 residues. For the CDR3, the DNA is TGTGCCAGCAGCTTAGACACACGACTAGCGGGGGGTCGCTCCTACGAGCAGTACTTC. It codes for CASSLDTRLAGGRSYEQYF.

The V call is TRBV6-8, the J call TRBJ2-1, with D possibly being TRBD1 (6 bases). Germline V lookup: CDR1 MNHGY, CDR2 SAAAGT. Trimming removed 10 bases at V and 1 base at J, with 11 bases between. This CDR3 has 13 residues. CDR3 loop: CATRGLSYNEQFF. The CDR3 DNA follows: TGTGCCACCAGGGGATTATCCTACAATGAGCAGTTCTTC.

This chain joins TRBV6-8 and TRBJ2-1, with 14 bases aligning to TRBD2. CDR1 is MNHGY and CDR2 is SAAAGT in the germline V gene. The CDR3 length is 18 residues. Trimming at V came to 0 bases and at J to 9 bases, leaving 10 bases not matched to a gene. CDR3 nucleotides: TGTGCCAGCAGTTACTCGAGTCCAACGACTAGCGGGAGGGCTGAGCAGTTCTTC. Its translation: CASSYSSPTTSGRAEQFF.

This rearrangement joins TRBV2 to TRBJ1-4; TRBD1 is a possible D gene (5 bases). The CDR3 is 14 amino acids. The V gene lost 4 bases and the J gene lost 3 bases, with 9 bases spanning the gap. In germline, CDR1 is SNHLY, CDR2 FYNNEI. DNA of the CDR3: TGTGCCAGCAGTGTCGGGGGGGCTAATGAAAAACTGTTTTTT. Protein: CASSVGGANEKLFF.

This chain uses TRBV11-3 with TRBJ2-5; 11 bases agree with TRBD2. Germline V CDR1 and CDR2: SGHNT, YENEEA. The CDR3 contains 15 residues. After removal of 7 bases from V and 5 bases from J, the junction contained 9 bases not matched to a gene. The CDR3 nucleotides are TGTGCCAGCACCGAACTAGCGGGGGCCCTCGAGACCCAGTACTTC. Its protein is CASTELAGALETQYF.

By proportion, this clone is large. The CDR3 sequence: CASSYSQDGGYTF. As DNA, the CDR3 is TGTGCCAGCAGTTACTCACAGGATGGGGGCTACACCTTC. This rearrangement joins TRBV6-8 to TRBJ1-2, with D tentatively TRBD1 (5 bases). V shed 0 bases and J shed 8 bases, with 10 bases lying between them. CDR3 size: 13 residues. Looked up from germline, CDR1 is MNHGY and CDR2 is SAAAGT.

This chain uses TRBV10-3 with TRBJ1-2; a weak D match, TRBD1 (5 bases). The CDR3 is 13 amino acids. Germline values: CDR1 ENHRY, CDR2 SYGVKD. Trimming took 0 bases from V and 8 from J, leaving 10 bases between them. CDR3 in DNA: TGTGCCATCAGTGAGTCTGGGGCTGAAGGCTACACCTTC. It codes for CAISESGAEGYTF.

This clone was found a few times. The CDR3 protein is CASSEGSYNSPLHF. The DNA of the CDR3 is TGTGCCAGCAGTGAGGGCTCCTATAATTCACCCCTCCACTTT. V and J are TRBV6-8 and TRBJ1-6, with D uncertain. From germline, CDR1 is MNHGY and CDR2 SAAAGT. The germline V and J ends were trimmed by 5 bases and 0 bases, with 5 bases remaining between them. The CDR3 length is 14 residues.

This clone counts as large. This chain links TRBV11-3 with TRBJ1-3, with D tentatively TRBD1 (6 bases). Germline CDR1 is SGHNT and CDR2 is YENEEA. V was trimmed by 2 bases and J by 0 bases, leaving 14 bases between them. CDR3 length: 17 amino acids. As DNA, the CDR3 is TGTGCCAGCAGCTTATATGTGGGGGGCCACTCTGGAAACACCATATATTTT. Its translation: CASSLYVGGHSGNTIYF.

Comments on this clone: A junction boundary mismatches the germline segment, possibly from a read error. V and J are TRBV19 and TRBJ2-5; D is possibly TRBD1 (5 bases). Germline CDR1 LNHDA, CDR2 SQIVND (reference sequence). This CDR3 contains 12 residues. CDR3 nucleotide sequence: TGTGCCAGTAGTATTAGGTGGCAGGGTCCCCACTTC. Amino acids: CASSIRWQGPHF.

The CDR3 protein is CALSYSQIYNEQFF. The CDR3 bases are TGTGCCTTATCCTATTCCCAGATCTACAATGAGCAGTTCTTC. This rearrangement joins TRBV30 to TRBJ2-1, with D hard to call. The CDR3 length is 14 residues. V was pared by 7 bases and J by 3 bases, with 16 bases between. Per the germline V gene, CDR1 is GTSNPN and CDR2 is SVGIG (reference sequence).

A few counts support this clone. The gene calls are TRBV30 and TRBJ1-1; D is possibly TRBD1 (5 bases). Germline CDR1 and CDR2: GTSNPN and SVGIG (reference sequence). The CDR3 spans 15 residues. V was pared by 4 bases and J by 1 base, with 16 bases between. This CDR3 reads CAWNRQMGGNTEAFF. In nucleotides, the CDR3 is TGTGCCTGGAACAGGCAGATGGGGGGGAACACTGAAGCTTTCTTT.

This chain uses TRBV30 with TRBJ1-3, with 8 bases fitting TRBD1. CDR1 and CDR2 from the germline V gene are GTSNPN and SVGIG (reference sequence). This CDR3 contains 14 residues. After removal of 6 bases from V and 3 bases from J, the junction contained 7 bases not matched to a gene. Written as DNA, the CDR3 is TGTGCCTGTAGGACAGGGCCGCATGGAAACACCATATATTTT. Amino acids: CACRTGPHGNTIYF.

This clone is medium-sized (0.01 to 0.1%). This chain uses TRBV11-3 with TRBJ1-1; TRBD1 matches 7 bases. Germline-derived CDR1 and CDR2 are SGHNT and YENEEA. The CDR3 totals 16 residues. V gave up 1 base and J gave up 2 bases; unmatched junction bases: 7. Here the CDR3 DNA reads TGTGCCAGCAGCTTAGTATCGACAGGGACAAACACTGAAGCTTTCTTT. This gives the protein CASSLVSTGTNTEAFF.

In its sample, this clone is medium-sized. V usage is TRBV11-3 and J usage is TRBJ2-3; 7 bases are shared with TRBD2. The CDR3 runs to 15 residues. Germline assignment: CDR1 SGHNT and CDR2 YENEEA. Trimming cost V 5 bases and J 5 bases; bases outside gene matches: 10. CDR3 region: CASSRLGGEGDTQYF. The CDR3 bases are TGTGCCAGCAGCCGCCTGGGCGGGGAGGGAGATACGCAGTATTTT.

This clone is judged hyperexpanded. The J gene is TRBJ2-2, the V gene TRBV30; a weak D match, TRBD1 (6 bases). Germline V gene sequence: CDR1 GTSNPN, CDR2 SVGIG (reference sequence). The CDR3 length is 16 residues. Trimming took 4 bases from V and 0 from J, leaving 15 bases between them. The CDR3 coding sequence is TGTGCCTGGAAGAGGACAGCGACGCCGAACACCGGGGAGCTGTTTTTT. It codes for CAWKRTATPNTGELFF.